Within the sample, the clone carrying this T cell receptor beta chain is medium-sized. Its target is unknown. The record originates from a study of metastatic and nonmetastatic thyroid tumors. Study background: The comparison covered peripheral blood and tumor or nodule tissue in malignant and benign thyroid patients. Study-wide results and caveats: In both blood and tumor samples, TCR beta diversity was reported significantly higher for malignant than benign nodules.

TCRdb re-analyzed the PCR reads using MiXCR. The table records approximately 16,000 clones, 25% to 35% of them present only once. Thyroid surgery was performed in patients who had received no treatment beforehand. Germline V gene lookup returns CDR1 LGHNA and CDR2 YSLEER. The CDR3 consists of 14 residues. V lost 1 base to trimming and J lost 4 bases, with 10 bases between them. This sequence originates from a male donor with papillary thyroid cancer or a benign thyroid nodule (not recorded which). Some clones in this sample may be carry-over from other donors' samples. This chain joins TRBV4-3 and TRBJ2-5; D call uncertain. Sample: tumor tissue. The chain's CDR3 is CASSQALAGETQYF. The CDR3 DNA reads TGCGCCAGCAGCCAAGCTTTGGCAGGAGAGACCCAGTACTTC.